The rows below give T cell receptor beta chains drawn from one sample of a study of T cell repertoires in cytomegalovirus infection. Antigen specificity for these receptors is unknown. Using its own MiXCR run on the reads, TCRdb lists one record per CDR3 protein. The sample records under 500,000 distinct CDR3 sequences, about 42% being singletons. The sample here was cultured PBMCs, taken from culture after CMV antigen stimulation. These TCRs come from a human donor in good health (CMV status not recorded). Some clones in this sample may be carry-over from other donors' samples. The CDR3 runs from the conserved cysteine through the conserved F or W. Each record gives: clone size, D gene, V gene, J gene, CDR3 protein, CDR3 DNA. D genes are given only for firm matches. Size is stated for part of the rows, as once, few or many counts, or as a class when the clone is expanded.

clone_size: few; d_call: -; v_call: TRBV7-8; j_call: TRBJ1-1; cdr3_aa: CASSLYSYMNTEAFF; cdr3_nt: TGTGCCAGCAGCTTATATTCGTACATGAACACTGAAGCTTTCTTT
clone_size: -; d_call: -; v_call: TRBV6-6; j_call: TRBJ1-1; cdr3_aa: CASSYGWFTEAFF; cdr3_nt: TGTGCCAGCAGTTACGGCTGGTTCACTGAAGCTTTCTTT
clone_size: -; d_call: TRBD2; v_call: TRBV2; j_call: TRBJ2-1; cdr3_aa: CASSPSSGRAENEQFF; cdr3_nt: TGTGCCAGCAGTCCCTCTAGCGGGAGGGCCGAAAATGAGCAGTTCTTC
clone_size: -; d_call: TRBD2; v_call: TRBV4-1; j_call: TRBJ2-5; cdr3_aa: CASSQDRIGTSGGATETQYF; cdr3_nt: TGCGCCAGCAGCCAAGATAGGATCGGGACTAGCGGGGGGGCCACAGAGACCCAGTACTTC
clone_size: -; d_call: -; v_call: TRBV7-9; j_call: TRBJ1-5; cdr3_aa: CASSLSQGYGPQHF; cdr3_nt: TGTGCCAGCAGCTTATCACAGGGATACGGGCCCCAGCATTTT
clone_size: -; d_call: -; v_call: TRBV29-1; j_call: TRBJ1-4; cdr3_aa: CSAFSGGTNEKLFF; cdr3_nt: TGCAGCGCCTTCAGCGGGGGAACTAATGAAAAACTGTTTTTT
clone_size: -; d_call: -; v_call: TRBV12-3/TRBV12-4; j_call: TRBJ2-3; cdr3_aa: CASSLPSGRVRDTQYF; cdr3_nt: TGTGCCAGCAGTTTACCGTCGGGAAGAGTGAGAGATACGCAGTATTTT
clone_size: -; d_call: TRBD2; v_call: TRBV20-1; j_call: TRBJ2-5; cdr3_aa: CSARVIAGEETQYF; cdr3_nt: TGCAGTGCTAGAGTAATCGCGGGGGAAGAGACCCAGTACTTC
clone_size: once; d_call: -; v_call: TRBV24-1; j_call: TRBJ2-4; cdr3_aa: CATSDSRNDEPAKNIQYF; cdr3_nt: TGTGCCACCAGTGATAGCCGCAACGACGAGCCAGCCAAAAACATTCAGTACTTC
clone_size: few; d_call: -; v_call: TRBV7-2; j_call: TRBJ1-5; cdr3_aa: CASSLAAGTQPQHF; cdr3_nt: TGTGCCAGCAGCTTAGCAGCAGGGACTCAGCCCCAGCATTTT
clone_size: few; d_call: -; v_call: TRBV4-1; j_call: TRBJ1-6; cdr3_aa: CASSQSPATYNSPLHF; cdr3_nt: TGCGCCAGCAGCCAAAGTCCGGCTACCTATAATTCACCCCTCCACTTT
clone_size: few; d_call: -; v_call: TRBV7-8; j_call: TRBJ1-1; cdr3_aa: CASSAIYGGVNTEAFF; cdr3_nt: TGTGCCAGCAGCGCCATCTACGGAGGGGTGAACACTGAAGCTTTCTTT
clone_size: few; d_call: -; v_call: TRBV7-2; j_call: TRBJ2-1; cdr3_aa: CASSLVSPGNNEQFF; cdr3_nt: TGTGCCAGCAGCTTAGTCTCTCCCGGAAACAATGAGCAGTTCTTC
clone_size: few; d_call: -; v_call: TRBV6-5; j_call: TRBJ1-2; cdr3_aa: CASSYSGSRDYGYTF; cdr3_nt: TGTGCCAGCAGTTACTCAGGATCAAGAGACTATGGCTACACCTTC
clone_size: -; d_call: -; v_call: TRBV7-2; j_call: TRBJ1-4; cdr3_aa: CASSRASTDYNEKLFF; cdr3_nt: TGTGCCAGCAGCCGAGCCTCGACAGATTATAATGAAAAACTGTTTTTT
clone_size: -; d_call: -; v_call: TRBV12-3/TRBV12-4; j_call: TRBJ2-5; cdr3_aa: CASSLARSGGPRETQYF; cdr3_nt: TGTGCCAGCAGTCTAGCAAGGTCGGGGGGCCCCAGGGAGACCCAGTACTTC
clone_size: -; d_call: -; v_call: TRBV20-1; j_call: TRBJ1-1; cdr3_aa: CSARDHVGTEAFF; cdr3_nt: TGCAGTGCTAGAGATCATGTTGGGACTGAAGCTTTCTTT
clone_size: -; d_call: -; v_call: TRBV7-2; j_call: TRBJ2-2; cdr3_aa: CASSQGRASAPGELFF; cdr3_nt: TGTGCCAGCAGTCAAGGAAGGGCTAGCGCCCCCGGGGAGCTGTTTTTT
clone_size: -; d_call: TRBD1; v_call: TRBV11-2; j_call: TRBJ1-1; cdr3_aa: CASSPGQVMNTEAFF; cdr3_nt: TGTGCCAGCAGCCCGGGACAGGTTATGAACACTGAAGCTTTCTTT
clone_size: -; d_call: TRBD2; v_call: TRBV5-1; j_call: TRBJ2-7; cdr3_aa: CASSFLAGGTYEQYF; cdr3_nt: TGCGCCAGCAGCTTCCTAGCGGGAGGGACGTACGAGCAGTACTTC
clone_size: -; d_call: -; v_call: TRBV18; j_call: TRBJ1-5; cdr3_aa: CASSSGEEPQHF; cdr3_nt: TGTGCCAGCTCCTCAGGGGAGGAGCCCCAGCATTTT
clone_size: -; d_call: TRBD1; v_call: TRBV19; j_call: TRBJ1-3; cdr3_aa: CASIPWGQRYSGNTIYF; cdr3_nt: TGTGCCAGTATCCCTTGGGGACAGCGATACTCTGGAAACACCATATATTTT
clone_size: -; d_call: -; v_call: TRBV7-9; j_call: TRBJ2-2; cdr3_aa: CASSLLSVGELFF; cdr3_nt: TGTGCCAGCAGCTTATTGAGTGTCGGGGAGCTGTTTTTT
clone_size: -; d_call: -; v_call: TRBV7-2; j_call: TRBJ2-3; cdr3_aa: CASTSDAGSTDTQYF; cdr3_nt: TGTGCCAGCACCTCGGATGCGGGAAGCACAGATACGCAGTATTTT